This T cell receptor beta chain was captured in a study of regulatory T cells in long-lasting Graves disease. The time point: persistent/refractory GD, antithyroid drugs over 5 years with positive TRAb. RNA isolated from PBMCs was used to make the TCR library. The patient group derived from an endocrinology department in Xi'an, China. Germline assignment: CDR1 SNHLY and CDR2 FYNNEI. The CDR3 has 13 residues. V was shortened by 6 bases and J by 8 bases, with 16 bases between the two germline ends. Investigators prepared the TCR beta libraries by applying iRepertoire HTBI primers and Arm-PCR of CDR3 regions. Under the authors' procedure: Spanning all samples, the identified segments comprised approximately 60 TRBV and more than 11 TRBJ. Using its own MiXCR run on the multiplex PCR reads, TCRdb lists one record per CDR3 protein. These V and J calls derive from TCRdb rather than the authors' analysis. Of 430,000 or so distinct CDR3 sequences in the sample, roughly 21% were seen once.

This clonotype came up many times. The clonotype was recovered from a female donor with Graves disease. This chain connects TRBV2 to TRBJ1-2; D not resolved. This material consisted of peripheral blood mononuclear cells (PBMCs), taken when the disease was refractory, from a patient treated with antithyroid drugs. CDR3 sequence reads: CASRETNYLGYTF. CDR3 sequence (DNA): TGTGCCAGCAGGGAAACCAACTACCTGGGCTACACCTTC.